This is a list of T cell receptor beta chains from one sample in a study of blood T cell repertoires in COVID-19. The assay was immunoSEQ multiplex PCR, and TCRdb's table has in-frame clones only and misses some. The sample shows 65,000 to 75,000 clones, 90% of them seen only once. Sequencing was carried out using peripheral blood. The receptors stem from a man in his forties or fifties with acute or convalescent COVID-19. The CDR3 runs from the conserved cysteine through the conserved F or W. Fields, in order: V gene, J gene, D gene, clone size, CDR3 DNA, CDR3 protein. D genes are given only for firm matches. Not all rows give a size; the values are once, few, many and, for expanded clones, a class.

TRBV15	TRBJ1-5	NA	NA	TGTGCCACCAGCAGAGACAGGACTAATCAGCCCCAGCATTTT	CATSRDRTNQPQHF
TRBV7-8	TRBJ2-3	TRBD2	NA	TGTGCCAGCAGCTTAGGACTAGCGGGAGGAGATACGCAGTATTTT	CASSLGLAGGDTQYF
TRBV7-9	TRBJ1-2	NA	NA	TGTGCCAGCAGCTTCACAGGGAAATATACTGATGGCTACACCTTC	CASSFTGKYTDGYTF
TRBV11-2	TRBJ1-2	NA	once	TGTGCCAGCAGCCTGCTAATCACTAACTATGGCTACACCTTC	CASSLLITNYGYTF
TRBV28	TRBJ1-2	TRBD1	NA	TGTGCCAGCAGTGCCCTGACAGGGATCTATGGCTACACCTTC	CASSALTGIYGYTF
TRBV11-2	TRBJ1-2	NA	NA	TGTGCCAGCAGCCCGGACGGGGCTAACTATGGCTACACCTTC	CASSPDGANYGYTF
TRBV7-8	TRBJ1-4	TRBD1	NA	TGTGCCAGCAGCCCTCCCGGGACAGGGGTGATAGTGGGTGAAAAACTGTTTTTT	CASSPPGTGVIVGEKLFF
TRBV7-3	TRBJ2-1	NA	NA	TGTGCCAGCAGCCTTGGGACTGCCGTTTCTAATGAGCAGTTCTTC	CASSLGTAVSNEQFF
TRBV6-5	TRBJ2-7	NA	NA	TGTGCCAGCTCGCCCCGAGCAGGGTACGAGCAGTACTTC	CASSPRAGYEQYF
TRBV30	TRBJ1-2	NA	NA	TGTGCCTGGAGCCAGATCCCCGCGGATGGCTACACCTTC	CAWSQIPADGYTF
TRBV7-9	TRBJ1-3	NA	once	TGTGCCAGCAGCTTGTACAACGAAAACACCATATATTTT	CASSLYNENTIYF
TRBV29-1	TRBJ2-1	NA	NA	TGCAGCGTTGAGGGGGGATTTACGGGCTACAATGAGCAGTTCTTC	CSVEGGFTGYNEQFF
TRBV19	TRBJ2-2	TRBD2	few	TGTGCCAGTAGTCAGACTAGCGGGAGGGCCCATGGTAACACCGGGGAGCTGTTTTTT	CASSQTSGRAHGNTGELFF
TRBV29-1	TRBJ1-4	NA	once	TGCAGCGTGGACCGGGGGGTTGATGAAAAACTGTTTTTT	CSVDRGVDEKLFF
TRBV27	TRBJ2-1	NA	NA	TGTGCCAGCAGTTTAAAGAGCGGAAAAAACAATGAGCAGTTCTTC	CASSLKSGKNNEQFF
TRBV10-2	TRBJ2-3	TRBD1	NA	TGCGCCGCAGGGGGCCTATCCGGCGCAGATACGCAGTATTTT	CAAGGLSGADTQYF
TRBV11-2	TRBJ2-7	NA	NA	TGTGCCAGCAGCTCGACTGCGACTACCCTATGGGAGCAGTACTTC	CASSSTATTLWEQYF
TRBV13	TRBJ2-7	TRBD1	NA	TGTGCCAGCAGCCCCCAACCGGGACAGACCTACGAGCAGTACTTC	CASSPQPGQTYEQYF
TRBV7-2	TRBJ1-4	NA	once	TGTGCCAGCAGCCCCCGAGGAGGGTTAAAGGAAAAACTGTTTTTT	CASSPRGGLKEKLFF
TRBV19	TRBJ1-5	NA	NA	TGTGCCAGTAGTACCACAGGTGGTCTTAATCAGCCCCAGCATTTT	CASSTTGGLNQPQHF
TRBV19	TRBJ1-5	NA	NA	TGTGCCAGTAGTACCCGGTGGGGGGGGAGCAATCAGCCCCAGCATTTT	CASSTRWGGSNQPQHF
TRBV5-1	TRBJ1-3	NA	NA	TGCGCCAGCAGCCTGACACCCCTAACAGGAACCATATATTTT	CASSLTPLTGTIYF
TRBV18	TRBJ2-2	NA	NA	TGTGCCAGCTCACGGCAGGGGAGACCCGGGGAGCTGTTTTTT	CASSRQGRPGELFF
TRBV3-1/TRBV3-2	TRBJ1-5	NA	NA	TGTGCCAGCAGCGGCGGGGGACGAAATCAGCCCCAGCATTTT	CASSGGGRNQPQHF
TRBV28	TRBJ2-2	NA	NA	TGTGCCAGCAGTTTATACGCAGGGGATTCTTACGGGGAGCTGTTTTTT	CASSLYAGDSYGELFF
TRBV20-1	TRBJ2-3	NA	once	TGCAGTGCTCCCAGCGGCGATACGCAGTATTTT	CSAPSGDTQYF
TRBV6-2/TRBV6-3	TRBJ2-3	NA	NA	TGTGCCAGCAGTTACTCCCTTACAGATACGCAGTATTTT	CASSYSLTDTQYF
TRBV14	TRBJ2-1	NA	NA	TGTGCCAGCAGCCAAGTTGGGCACCTAAATTACAATGAGCAGTTCTTC	CASSQVGHLNYNEQFF
TRBV30	TRBJ2-3	NA	NA	TGTGCCTGGAGTGTATCGCGACTCACAGATACGCAGTATTTT	CAWSVSRLTDTQYF
TRBV18	TRBJ1-2	NA	NA	TGTGCCAGCTCACCACCGGAGACAGCCGCCTATGGCTACACCTTC	CASSPPETAAYGYTF
TRBV3-1/TRBV3-2	TRBJ2-1	TRBD2	NA	TGTGCCAGCAGCCGATTTCAAAGGACTAGCGGGGGGAGTGAGCAGTTCTTC	CASSRFQRTSGGSEQFF
TRBV5-1	TRBJ2-2	NA	NA	TGCGCCAGCAAGCTAGGTGGGAACACCGGGGAGCTGTTTTTT	CASKLGGNTGELFF
TRBV7-3	TRBJ1-1	NA	NA	TGTGCCAGCAGCTACAGGGATAGGACTGAAGCTTTCTTT	CASSYRDRTEAFF
TRBV5-4	TRBJ2-3	TRBD2	NA	TGTGCCTTCAGGAGTCTAGCGGGAGATACGCAGTATTTT	CAFRSLAGDTQYF
TRBV28	TRBJ2-1	NA	NA	TGTGCCAGCAGCCCCAACAATGAGCAGTTCTTC	CASSPNNEQFF
TRBV11-3	TRBJ2-7	TRBD1	NA	TGTGCCAGCCCGACAGGGCACGAGCAGTACTTC	CASPTGHEQYF
TRBV6-5	TRBJ1-1	TRBD1	NA	TGTGCCAGCAGGAGGGACAGGGGGGCGAACACTGAAGCTTTCTTT	CASRRDRGANTEAFF
TRBV5-1	TRBJ2-5	TRBD2	NA	TGCGCCAGCAGCTCTGGGCGGGGGGCCGCTGAGACCCAGTACTTC	CASSSGRGAAETQYF
TRBV14	TRBJ2-2	TRBD2	NA	TGTGCCAGCAGCCCGTTCTTTATAGCGGGAACCGGGGAGCTGTTTTTT	CASSPFFIAGTGELFF
TRBV7-3	TRBJ2-1	TRBD2	NA	TGTGCCAGCAGCTCAGCCGGGACTAGCTACAATGAGCAGTTCTTC	CASSSAGTSYNEQFF
TRBV30	TRBJ2-1	NA	NA	TGTGCCTGGAGTGACGCGGGGTTATACAATGAGCAGTTCTTC	CAWSDAGLYNEQFF
TRBV28	TRBJ1-5	NA	once	TGTGCCAGCACAGGACCGATGCGGGGGCAATTCGGCAATCAGCCCCAGCATTTT	CASTGPMRGQFGNQPQHF
TRBV18	TRBJ2-2	TRBD1	NA	TGTGCCAGCTCACCACCCGGGACAGGAAACACCGGGGAGCTGTTTTTT	CASSPPGTGNTGELFF
TRBV15	TRBJ1-5	NA	NA	TGTGCCACCAGCAGAGATGAGGGACAGCCCCAGCATTTT	CATSRDEGQPQHF
TRBV29-1	TRBJ2-1	TRBD1	NA	TGCAGCGTCTCCCGACAGGGCTACAATGAGCAGTTCTTC	CSVSRQGYNEQFF
TRBV7-2	TRBJ1-1	NA	NA	TGTGCCAGCAGCTTATCCATGAACACTGAAGCTTTCTTT	CASSLSMNTEAFF
TRBV21-1	TRBJ1-2	NA	NA	TGTGCCAGCATCAGACCGGGACAGAACTATGGCTACACCTTC	CASIRPGQNYGYTF
TRBV12-5	TRBJ2-3	NA	NA	TGTGCTAGTGGTTTAGCAATAGGGGGCACAGATACGCAGTATTTT	CASGLAIGGTDTQYF
TRBV10-3	TRBJ2-5	NA	NA	TGTGCCATCACCCAGGACAGCAACCAAGAGACCCAGTACTTC	CAITQDSNQETQYF
TRBV10-3	TRBJ2-2	NA	NA	TGTGCCATCAGTGAGAATGGGGCGGCTGACGGGGAGCTGTTTTTT	CAISENGAADGELFF
TRBV11-2	TRBJ1-6	TRBD1	NA	TGTGCCAGCAGCCGGGACAGGGGGAATTCACCCCTCCACTTT	CASSRDRGNSPLHF
TRBV18	TRBJ1-5	TRBD1	NA	TGTGCCAGCTCACCAAATACAGGGGGAGGTCAGCCCCAGCATTTT	CASSPNTGGGQPQHF
TRBV6-2/TRBV6-3	TRBJ1-2	TRBD1	NA	TGTGCCAGCAGTTCGCAGGGCACCCGGACAGGATCGCGTGGCTACACCTTC	CASSSQGTRTGSRGYTF